This T cell receptor (beta chain) was identified during a study of early T cells in non-severe SARS-CoV-2 infection. TCRdb redid the calling of the 5' RACE reads with MiXCR, one entry per CDR3 protein. The data show about 19,000 distinct CDR3 sequences, approximately 4.4% seen once. This clonotype was seen many times. The TCR comes from an adult who was a healthcare worker with PCR-confirmed SARS-CoV-2 infection or an uninfected control (not recorded which). Sequencing input: whole blood.

The CDR3 here is CASKNSPTYNEQFF. The CDR3 DNA sequence: TGTGCCAGCAAAAATAGTCCGACCTACAATGAGCAGTTCTTC. The chain couples TRBV6-5 to TRBJ2-1; D not resolved. Germline V gene sequence: CDR1 MNHEY, CDR2 SVGAGI. The V end was cut by 7 bases, the J end by 2 bases, with 12 bases between. The CDR3 extends over 14 amino acids.